These 32 T cell receptor beta chains were sequenced from one sample in a study of T-cell memory formation after mild COVID-19. MiXCR, run by TCRdb on the 5' RACE reads, gives a single entry per CDR3 protein. Among tens of thousands of distinct CDR3 sequences listed, over 11% were seen once. Source material: PBMCs or a T cell subset sorted from them (not recorded which). The source of these receptors is an adult woman who had mild COVID-19 (a few samples of this study predate the infection). Cell type and time point are not known.

In its sample, this clonotype was seen many times. The rearrangement joins TRBV5-6 to TRBJ2-7; tentative D call: TRBD1 (5 bases). This CDR3 has 14 amino acids. The germline V gene encodes CDR1 SGHDT and CDR2 YYEEEE. With 0 bases removed from V and 3 bases from J, the gap between germline ends came to 10 bases. CDR3 sequence: CASSLEGTGYEQYF. In nucleotides, the CDR3 is TGTGCCAGCAGCTTGGAGGGAACAGGCTACGAGCAGTACTTC.

This clonotype showed up many times. The chain has TRBV12-3 or TRBV12-4 and TRBJ2-7; D may be TRBD2 (5 bases). V gave up 3 bases and J gave up 0 bases, with 12 bases separating them. This CDR3 is 15 amino acids long. The CDR3 reads CASSFLPRGSYEQYF. Written as DNA, the CDR3 is TGTGCCAGCAGTTTCCTGCCCCGGGGCTCCTACGAGCAGTACTTC.

At least ten counts were recorded for this clonotype. V usage is TRBV29-1 and J usage is TRBJ2-7, with 11 bases lining up with TRBD2. The CDR3 has 14 amino acids. Germline CDR1 is SQVTM and CDR2 is ANQGSEA. V gave up 0 bases and J gave up 5 bases; unmatched junction bases: 3. In DNA form, the CDR3 reads TGCAGCGTTGAAGATCTAGCGGGAGGCCACGAGCAGTACTTC. Translation gives CSVEDLAGGHEQYF.

V gene TRBV5-1 combines with J gene TRBJ2-7; D is undetermined. Trimming removed 0 bases from V and 2 bases from J, with 9 bases in between. Per germline, CDR1 SGHRS and CDR2 YFSETQ. The CDR3 loop spans 14 amino acids. CDR3: CASSLAGVPYEQYF. CDR3 nucleotide sequence: TGCGCCAGCAGCTTGGCCGGAGTACCCTACGAGCAGTACTTC.

The chain joins TRBV9 to TRBJ2-2; 8 bases line up with TRBD2. Germline CDR1 reads SGDLS; CDR2 reads YYNGEE. Trimming cost V 4 bases and J 5 bases; bases outside gene matches: 10. The CDR3 is 16 residues long. CDR3 coding DNA: TGTGCCAGCAGCCCCAAGGGGAGCGGGAGAACCGGGGAGCTGTTTTTT. Encoded protein: CASSPKGSGRTGELFF. The whole variable domain, remainder taken from reference TRBV9 and TRBJ2-2, is DSGVTQTPKHLITATGQRVTLRCSPRSGDLSVYWYQQSLDQGLQFLIQYYNGEERAKGNILERFSAQQFPDLHSELNLSSLELGDSALYFCASSPKGSGRTGELFFGEGSRLTVL.

The chain has TRBV6-5 and TRBJ2-1; a possible D gene is TRBD1 (6 bases). CDR3 length equals 13 residues. Looked up from germline, CDR1 is MNHEY and CDR2 is SVGAGI. V was clipped by 7 bases and J by 7 bases, with 14 bases between them. The CDR3 DNA reads as TGTGCCAGCACCCCTCACAGGGAAAATGAGCAGTTCTTC. Its protein is CASTPHRENEQFF.

This clonotype was seen more than once but under ten times. The V call is TRBV10-2, the J call TRBJ2-2, with TRBD1 matching over 8 bases. V trimming: 7 bases; J trimming: 4 bases; junction bases outside the gene matches: 5. CDR1 WSHSY and CDR2 SAAADI come from the germline V gene. This CDR3 is 14 amino acids long. CDR3 loop: CASTRDRITGELFF. The CDR3 DNA reads as TGCGCCAGCACCCGGGACAGGATCACCGGGGAGCTGTTTTTT.

The V and J genes are TRBV27 and TRBJ2-2; tentatively, D is TRBD1 (6 bases). The V gene lost 6 bases and the J gene lost 2 bases, with 22 bases spanning the gap. Germline-derived CDR1 and CDR2 are MNHEY and SMNVEV (reference sequence). The CDR3 loop spans 18 amino acids. In nucleotides, the CDR3 is TGTGCCAGCAGCAACAACAGGGCACGGCTATTCAACACCGGGGAGCTGTTTTTT. Its translation is CASSNNRARLFNTGELFF.

The chain employs TRBV7-9 and TRBJ2-7; TRBD2 matches 10 bases. With V trimmed by 4 bases and J by 0 bases, 6 bases remained unmatched. This CDR3 comprises 16 residues. Germline assignment: CDR1 SEHNR and CDR2 FQNEAQ (reference sequence). CDR3 in amino acids: CASSSGTSESSYEQYF. The CDR3 DNA reads TGTGCCAGCAGCTCCGGGACTAGCGAAAGCTCCTACGAGCAGTACTTC.

This clonotype appeared a few times. The rearrangement links TRBV7-9 to TRBJ2-7; tentative D call: TRBD1 (6 bases). The CDR3 length is 11 residues. In germline, CDR1 is SEHNR, CDR2 FQNEAQ (reference sequence). The V end was cut by 5 bases, the J end by 6 bases, with 8 bases between. The CDR3 region is CASSNRAEQYF. The DNA of the CDR3 is TGTGCCAGCAGCAACAGGGCCGAGCAGTACTTC.

The chain has TRBV5-1 and TRBJ2-1, with 8 bases fitting TRBD1. Trimming removed 0 bases from V and 8 bases from J; junction bases left unmatched: 7. CDR1 and CDR2 from the germline V gene are SGHRS and YFSETQ. CDR3 length: 15 amino acids. In nucleotides, the CDR3 is TGCGCCAGCAGCTTGGCGCAGGGGGCGGCCCATGAGCAGTTCTTC. Encoded protein: CASSLAQGAAHEQFF.

Remarks on this clonotype: A junction boundary mismatches the germline segment, possibly from a read error. The chain uses TRBV7-6 and TRBJ2-1; perhaps TRBD1 as D (6 bases). The CDR3 spans 15 residues. Germline CDR1 reads SGHVS; CDR2 reads FNYEAQ. The CDR3 nucleotides read TGTGCCAGCAGCCTAGCAGGGGCTATCTACAATGAGCAGTTCTTC. It codes for CASSLAGAIYNEQFF.

The rearrangement joins TRBV13 to TRBJ2-3; a possible D gene is TRBD2 (5 bases). The CDR3 is made up of 17 amino acids. V lost 0 bases and J 2 bases, leaving 15 bases between the germline ends. Germline lookup yields CDR1 PRHDT and CDR2 FYEKMQ (reference sequence). The CDR3 protein is CASSLGQERPLTDTQYF. The CDR3 nucleotides read TGTGCCAGCAGCTTAGGCCAGGAGCGGCCCCTCACAGATACGCAGTATTTT.

V usage is TRBV30 and J usage is TRBJ1-4; D gene uncertain. This CDR3 has 14 amino acids. Germline V gene lookup returns CDR1 GTSNPN and CDR2 SVGIG (reference sequence). Trimming took 8 bases from V and 1 from J, leaving 14 bases between them. CDR3 bases: TGTGCCGGTACCGTTCAAGGAACTAATGAAAAACTGTTTTTT. Encoded protein: CAGTVQGTNEKLFF.

The chain recombines TRBV5-1 with TRBJ2-7; a weak D match, TRBD1 (6 bases). From germline, CDR1 is SGHRS and CDR2 YFSETQ. The CDR3 is made up of 18 amino acids. Trimming left V 3 bases short and J 5 bases short, with 27 bases between. Here the CDR3 DNA reads TGCGCCAGCAGCTCGGGATCGGGGACACAGGGCCTTGTTAACGAGCAGTACTTC. Translating it yields CASSSGSGTQGLVNEQYF. Supplemented by reference TRBV5-1 and TRBJ2-7, the full variable domain reads KAGVTQTPRYLIKTRGQQVTLSCSPISGHRSVSWYQQTPGQGLQFLFEYFSETQRNKGNFPGRFSGRQFSNSRSEMNVSTLELGDSALYLCASSSGSGTQGLVNEQYFGPGTRLTVT.

This clonotype was seen more than once but under ten times. The genes are TRBV7-8 and TRBJ2-1; 7 bases are a match to TRBD2. Per germline, CDR1 SGHVS and CDR2 FQNEAQ. Losses at the gene ends were 2 bases for V and 7 bases for J; bases not matched to a gene: 8. The CDR3 contains 15 residues. Here the CDR3 DNA reads TGTGCCAGCAGCTTATTTTCTCCTAGCGGTAATGAGCAGTTCTTC. Translating gives CASSLFSPSGNEQFF.

This clonotype was observed once. The chain has TRBV7-9 and TRBJ2-5, with no clear D. CDR1 SEHNR and CDR2 FQNEAQ come from the germline V gene (reference sequence). This CDR3 has 14 amino acids. Trimming stripped 4 bases from V and 0 bases from J, with 9 bases between. The CDR3 loop reads CASSSVADQETQYF. The CDR3, as DNA: TGTGCCAGCAGCTCCGTAGCAGACCAAGAGACCCAGTACTTC.

The genes are TRBV5-4 and TRBJ1-5, with D possibly being TRBD1 (5 bases). This CDR3 contains 13 residues. V lost 4 bases and J 3 bases, leaving 8 bases between the germline ends. The germline gives CDR1 SGHNT, CDR2 YYREEE (reference sequence). As DNA, the CDR3 is TGTGCCAGCAGCCGGGGGTCCAATCAGCCCCAGCATTTT. It codes for CASSRGSNQPQHF.

This clonotype showed up just once. A much larger clone lies one base from this, so it may be a read error. The CDR3 loop reads CDSSLLGDLYNEQFF. DNA for the CDR3: TGTGACAGCAGCTTATTGGGGGACCTCTACAATGAGCAGTTCTTC. The V and J genes are TRBV7-9 and TRBJ2-1; D may correspond to TRBD1 or TRBD2 (5 bases each). Germline-derived CDR1 and CDR2 are SEHNR and FQNEAQ (reference sequence). CDR3 length: 15 amino acids.

The chain is built from TRBV12-3 or TRBV12-4 and TRBJ1-2; 8 bases match TRBD1. The J segment lost 5 bases and the V segment lost 5 bases, leaving 13 bases of the junction unmatched. This CDR3 region has 16 residues. The CDR3 nucleotides read TGTGCCAGCAGTGGAGATTTGGACAGGGAGAGATATGGCTACACCTTC. Protein product: CASSGDLDRERYGYTF.

The rearrangement links TRBV6-2 or TRBV6-3 to TRBJ2-7; maybe TRBD1 (6 bases). The length of the CDR3 is 14 residues. Germline V gene lookup returns CDR1 MNHEY and CDR2 SVGEGT. Trimming left V 1 base short and J 2 bases short, with 9 bases between. In DNA form, the CDR3 reads TGTGCCAGCAGTTACTTTGGACAGACCTACGAGCAGTACTTC. The encoded protein is CASSYFGQTYEQYF.

The V and J genes are TRBV20-1 and TRBJ2-1, with a possible D match to TRBD1 (6 bases). V was pared by 3 bases and J by 4 bases, with 16 bases between. The CDR3 runs 15 residues. The germline V gene encodes CDR1 DFQATT and CDR2 SNEGSKA (reference sequence). CDR3 sequence (DNA): TGCAGTGCTAGGGCACAGGGTAGAGGTTACAATGAGCAGTTCTTC. It translates to CSARAQGRGYNEQFF.

This chain uses TRBV9 with TRBJ2-5; a weak D match, TRBD2 (5 bases). Germline values: CDR1 SGDLS, CDR2 YYNGEE. Between the trimmed V and J ends, which lost 3 bases and 5 bases, there was a span of 17 bases. There are 15 residues in the CDR3. For the CDR3, the DNA is TGTGCCAGCAGCGCCGAAAGCTGGGAGTGGGAGACCCAGTACTTC. Protein product: CASSAESWEWETQYF.

This clonotype was detected only a few times. The chain employs TRBV6-5 and TRBJ1-1, with 12 bases matching TRBD1. Germline CDR1 and CDR2: MNHEY and SVGAGI. This CDR3 has 14 residues. V was clipped by 7 bases and J by 5 bases; unmatched bases: 5. The CDR3 nucleotides are TGTGCCAGCAACCTGGGACAGGGGGCTACTGAAGCTTTCTTT. Protein: CASNLGQGATEAFF.

The rearrangement links TRBV3-1 to TRBJ2-1; D gene unclear. The CDR3 length is 12 residues. Germline assignment: CDR1 LGHDT and CDR2 YNNKEL (reference sequence). Trimming removed 4 bases from V and 10 bases from J, with 11 bases in between. The CDR3 coding sequence is TGTGCCAGCAGCCGGCACGGTCCCGAGCAGTTCTTC. This gives the protein CASSRHGPEQFF.

This clonotype was counted between two and nine times. CDR3 region: CASSFRQGRGFYEQYF. The CDR3 region has the DNA TGTGCCAGCAGCTTCCGACAGGGTAGAGGCTTCTACGAGCAGTACTTC. This chain joins TRBV5-6 and TRBJ2-7; 7 bases match TRBD1. The CDR3 has 16 amino acids. Germline V CDR1 and CDR2: SGHDT, YYEEEE. Trimming cost V 2 bases and J 3 bases; bases outside gene matches: 11.

This clonotype was detected a few times. This sequence joins TRBV20-1 and TRBJ2-4; D unresolved. V lost 0 bases, J lost 6 bases, and 15 bases lay in between. The V gene's germline CDR1 is DFQATT and CDR2 SNEGSKA (reference sequence). The CDR3 is made up of 15 amino acids. The CDR3 nucleotides read TGCAGTGCTAGAGATTCCCGCTCAAGAAGAAACATTCAGTACTTC. Encoded protein: CSARDSRSRRNIQYF.

V and J are TRBV27 and TRBJ2-7, with D uncertain. Germline V gene lookup returns CDR1 MNHEY and CDR2 SMNVEV (reference sequence). The V end was cut by 6 bases, the J end by 3 bases, with 3 bases between. This CDR3 is built from 10 residues. The CDR3 region has the DNA TGTGCCAGCAGGGGCTACGAGCAGTACTTC. It specifies CASRGYEQYF.

The chain employs TRBV29-1 and TRBJ2-1; D remains unclear. The CDR3 consists of 12 residues. Germline assignment: CDR1 SQVTM and CDR2 ANQGSEA. Trimming removed 0 bases at V and 3 bases at J, with 3 bases between. The chain's CDR3 is CSVEDYYNEQFF. In nucleotides, the CDR3 is TGCAGCGTTGAAGACTACTACAATGAGCAGTTCTTC.

The CDR3 protein is CSASKGSSAYTDTQYF. The CDR3 DNA is TGCAGTGCTAGCAAGGGTTCTAGCGCGTACACAGATACGCAGTATTTT. The rearrangement uses TRBV20-1 and TRBJ2-3; D is possibly TRBD2 (6 bases). CDR3 length: 16 residues. Trimming pared 3 bases from V and 2 bases from J, leaving 18 bases between. Looked up from germline, CDR1 is DFQATT and CDR2 is SNEGSKA (reference sequence).

In DNA form, the CDR3 reads TGTGCCAGCAGTATACACGGGTATAGCACTGAAGCTTTCTTT. Its translation is CASSIHGYSTEAFF. V gene TRBV6-1 combines with J gene TRBJ1-1; D is uncertain. The CDR3 runs 14 residues. Trimming took 5 bases from V and 4 from J, leaving 14 bases between them. Germline assignment: CDR1 MNHNS and CDR2 SASEGT.

The table lists this clonotype with a few counts. V gene TRBV15 combines with J gene TRBJ2-7; 8 bases are a match to TRBD1. CDR1 and CDR2 (germline): LNHNV, YYDKDF (reference sequence). Germline trimming cut 3 bases from V and 6 bases from J; bases unmatched to any gene: 10. This CDR3 is 15 amino acids long. The CDR3 nucleotides read TGTGCCACCAGCAGTCGACCCGGGACAGGAAGCGAGCAGTACTTC. It yields the protein CATSSRPGTGSEQYF.